The 20 T cell receptor beta chains presented below share a single source sample, sequenced in a study of neurological immune-mediated disorders. MiXCR was run by TCRdb on the 5' RACE reads, yielding one entry per CDR3 protein. The sample has 25,000 to 30,000 distinct CDR3 sequences; approximately 6.6% are singletons. Input material: PBMCs. These receptors were obtained from a woman aged 50 to 65 in good health.

Judged by abundance, this clonotype is medium-sized (0.01 to 0.1%). The chain uses TRBV20-1 and TRBJ1-3; possible D gene TRBD1, 5 bases. CDR3 length: 17 amino acids. Germline CDR1 and CDR2: DFQATT and SNEGSKA (reference sequence). Trimming stripped 1 base from V and 0 bases from J, with 16 bases between. For the CDR3, the DNA is TGCAGTGCTAGAGCATGGAAGGGGAAGGACTCTGGAAACACCATATATTTT. This encodes CSARAWKGKDSGNTIYF.

This clonotype was picked up many times. V and J are TRBV6-4 and TRBJ1-1; D uncertain. The CDR3 covers 12 residues. V shed 5 bases and J shed 2 bases, with 6 bases lying between them. CDR1 is MRHNA and CDR2 is SNTAGT in the germline V gene. The CDR3 nucleotides read TGTGCCAGCAGTCAAGCTAACACTGAAGCTTTCTTT. Its protein product is CASSQANTEAFF.

This clonotype ranks as medium-sized. The rearrangement joins TRBV29-1 to TRBJ2-7, with D possibly matching TRBD1 (6 bases). V dropped 4 bases and J dropped 2 bases, with 9 bases sitting between them. The CDR3 runs 12 residues. Germline CDR1 is SQVTM and CDR2 is ANQGSEA. For the CDR3, the DNA is TGCAGCGTTGCCGACAGGACCTACGAGCAGTACTTC. Its protein product is CSVADRTYEQYF.

This clonotype was detected only a few times. The rearrangement uses TRBV9 and TRBJ2-3, with D perhaps assigned TRBD1 or TRBD2 (7 bases each). CDR3 length: 14 residues. V shed 6 bases and J shed 2 bases, with 13 bases lying between them. Germline V CDR1 and CDR2: SGDLS, YYNGEE. The CDR3 sequence is CASTGGGFTDTQYF. CDR3 nucleotides: TGTGCCAGCACAGGGGGAGGGTTCACAGATACGCAGTATTTT.

This clonotype was recorded at least ten times. The chain recombines TRBV7-2 with TRBJ2-5; 13 positions match TRBD2. There are 17 residues in the CDR3. J gave up 5 bases and V 5 bases, and 11 bases lay outside the gene matches. Germline lookup yields CDR1 SGHTA and CDR2 FQGNSA. CDR3: CASSTRTSGRSRETQYF. For the CDR3, the DNA is TGTGCCAGCAGCACCCGGACTAGCGGGAGATCTAGGGAGACCCAGTACTTC.

The table lists this clonotype with many counts. The rearrangement links TRBV20-1 to TRBJ2-7; 10 bases fit TRBD1. This CDR3 region has 12 residues. Germline V gives CDR1 DFQATT, CDR2 SNEGSKA (reference sequence). Losses at the gene ends were 5 bases for V and 4 bases for J; bases not matched to a gene: 2. CDR3 sequence reads: CSAGTGVYEQYF. CDR3 nucleotide sequence: TGCAGTGCTGGGACAGGGGTTTACGAGCAGTACTTC.

This clonotype was observed at least ten times. DNA for the CDR3: TGTGCCAGCAGTTCGGCAGGGGGCAGGGTGAACACTGAAGCTTTCTTT. The encoded protein is CASSSAGGRVNTEAFF. The rearrangement uses TRBV27 and TRBJ1-1; 8 bases agree with TRBD1. J lost 0 bases, V lost 4 bases, and 7 bases had no gene match. CDR3 size: 16 residues. Germline loops: CDR1 MNHEY, CDR2 SMNVEV (reference sequence).

The V call is TRBV10-3, the J call TRBJ2-1, with D possibly matching TRBD1 (5 bases). This CDR3 region has 15 residues. Germline values: CDR1 ENHRY, CDR2 SYGVKD. Deletions cut 7 bases from V and 5 bases from J, with 18 bases between. The CDR3 DNA reads TGTGCCATCATCGACCTGGGGCTCAAGGACAATGAGCAGTTCTTC. It codes for CAIIDLGLKDNEQFF.

This clonotype was picked up many times. CDR3 in amino acids: CASSPDGLRNEQFF. Here the CDR3 DNA reads TGTGCCAGCAGCCCGGACGGACTTCGCAATGAGCAGTTCTTC. The rearrangement uses TRBV3-1 and TRBJ2-1; a possible D gene is TRBD2 (5 bases). Looked up from germline, CDR1 is LGHDT and CDR2 is YNNKEL (reference sequence). The CDR3 has 14 amino acids. With 4 bases removed from V and 6 bases from J, the gap between germline ends came to 13 bases.

In its sample, this clonotype was seen many times. The chain has TRBV5-5 and TRBJ2-7; TRBD1 is a possible D gene (5 bases). The V gene's germline CDR1 is SGHKS and CDR2 YYEKEE (reference sequence). V was clipped by 3 bases and J by 6 bases, with 16 bases between them. CDR3 size: 14 residues. CDR3 bases: TGTGCCAGCAGCTCCCTCCCCCAGGGAATCGAGCAGTACTTC. It yields the protein CASSSLPQGIEQYF.

This clonotype was detected many times. The chain links TRBV5-1 to TRBJ2-7; D is unclear. CDR1 is SGHRS and CDR2 is YFSETQ in the germline V gene. The CDR3 totals 13 residues. V lost 4 bases and J 3 bases, leaving 11 bases between the germline ends. Written as DNA, the CDR3 is TGCGCCAGCAGCCCTCCGTCAGGCTACGAGCAGTACTTC. Amino acid sequence: CASSPPSGYEQYF.

This clonotype occurred many times. CDR3 sequence (DNA): TGCGCCAGCAGCCATCAGTGGGACTACAATGAGCAGTTCTTC. Translation gives CASSHQWDYNEQFF. The chain recombines TRBV5-1 with TRBJ2-1; no reliable D call. This CDR3 has 14 residues. Between the trimmed V and J ends, which lost 4 bases and 3 bases, there was a span of 11 bases. Per the germline V gene, CDR1 is SGHRS and CDR2 is YFSETQ.

This clonotype was observed at least ten times. The chain links TRBV10-3 to TRBJ2-2; TRBD2 is a possible D gene (6 bases). Between the trimmed V and J ends, which lost 10 bases and 4 bases, there was a span of 10 bases. Germline V gives CDR1 ENHRY, CDR2 SYGVKD. This CDR3 has 12 amino acids. CDR3 protein: CATGGGTGELFF. The CDR3 DNA is TGTGCCACCGGGGGTGGCACCGGGGAGCTGTTTTTT.

The sample holds many counts of this clonotype. CDR3 amino acids: CASSRDGLNQPQHF. In DNA, the CDR3 is TGTGCCAGTTCAAGGGACGGACTCAATCAGCCCCAGCATTTT. The chain has TRBV6-2 or TRBV6-3 and TRBJ1-5; TRBD1 might be the D (5 bases). The CDR3 has 14 amino acids. The V end was cut by 9 bases, the J end by 3 bases, with 15 bases between. Germline assignment: CDR1 MNHEY and CDR2 SVGEGT.

This clonotype was observed at least ten times. The chain links TRBV20-1 to TRBJ1-5; D unclear. The germline V and J ends were trimmed by 3 bases and 1 base, with 10 bases remaining between them. Germline V gene sequence: CDR1 DFQATT, CDR2 SNEGSKA (reference sequence). The CDR3 is made up of 14 amino acids. The CDR3 nucleotides read TGCAGTGCTAGTGGGGTTATAAGCAATCAGCCCCAGCATTTT. Protein product: CSASGVISNQPQHF.

Ten or more counts support this clonotype. This sequence joins TRBV3-1 and TRBJ2-6; no reliable D call. The CDR3 totals 15 residues. CDR1 is LGHDT and CDR2 is YNNKEL in the germline V gene (reference sequence). The V end was cut by 5 bases, the J end by 0 bases, with 8 bases between. CDR3 nucleotide sequence: TGTGCCAGCAGCGTCTTTAGCTCTGGGGCCAACGTCCTGACTTTC. Amino acids: CASSVFSSGANVLTF.

Note on this clonotype: One base away lies a much larger clone, so this may be a sequencing read error. The chain joins TRBV6-1 to TRBJ2-5, with D uncertain. The CDR3 spans 14 residues. The V gene lost 10 bases and the J gene lost 5 bases, with 20 bases spanning the gap. Germline CDR1 reads MNHNS; CDR2 reads SASEGT. CDR3 sequence (DNA): TGTGCCAACAGCCATCTCACCGGGCCGGAGACCCAGTACTTC. Its protein is CANSHLTGPETQYF.

This clonotype was detected ten times or more. This rearrangement joins TRBV20-1 to TRBJ2-7; 7 positions agree with TRBD1. CDR3 size: 12 residues. Germline trimming cut 3 bases from V and 3 bases from J; bases unmatched to any gene: 2. Germline V gene sequence: CDR1 DFQATT, CDR2 SNEGSKA (reference sequence). The CDR3 nucleotides are TGCAGTGCTAGGGACAGGCGCTACGAGCAGTACTTC. As protein: CSARDRRYEQYF.

At least ten counts were recorded for this clonotype. The chain combines TRBV20-1 with TRBJ2-4, with 8 positions matching TRBD2. The CDR3 extends over 11 amino acids. With V trimmed by 7 bases and J by 7 bases, 3 bases remained unmatched. CDR1 and CDR2 from the germline V gene are DFQATT and SNEGSKA (reference sequence). The CDR3 DNA follows: TGCAGTGTGGGCGGGGGGAACATTCAGTACTTC. It encodes CSVGGGNIQYF.

This clonotype occurred many times. V usage is TRBV12-3 or TRBV12-4 and J usage is TRBJ1-6; D is possibly TRBD1 (5 bases). Trimming removed 6 bases from V and 11 bases from J, with 17 bases in between. This CDR3 comprises 14 residues. The CDR3 loop is CASSPRGAWTPLHF. CDR3 DNA: TGTGCCAGCAGCCCAAGGGGTGCCTGGACACCCCTCCACTTT.